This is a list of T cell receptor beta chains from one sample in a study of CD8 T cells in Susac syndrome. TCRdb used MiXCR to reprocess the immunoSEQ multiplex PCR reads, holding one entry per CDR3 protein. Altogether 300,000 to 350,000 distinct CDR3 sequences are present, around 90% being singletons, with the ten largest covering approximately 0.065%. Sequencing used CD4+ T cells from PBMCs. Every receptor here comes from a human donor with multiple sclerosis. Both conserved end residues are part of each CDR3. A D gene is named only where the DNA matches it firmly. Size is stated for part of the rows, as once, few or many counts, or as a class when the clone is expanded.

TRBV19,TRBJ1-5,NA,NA,CASSLGNGNQPQHF,TGTGCCAGTAGTTTGGGGAATGGCAATCAGCCCCAGCATTTT
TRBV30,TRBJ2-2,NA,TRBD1,CAWRTGVLTGELFF,TGTGCCTGGAGGACAGGGGTCTTGACCGGGGAGCTGTTTTTT
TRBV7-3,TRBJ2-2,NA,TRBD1,CASSLSVTGAEAGELFF,TGTGCCAGCAGCTTAAGTGTGACAGGGGCGGAGGCCGGGGAGCTGTTTTTT
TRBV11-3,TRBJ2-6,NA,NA,CASSPGGNSGANVLTF,TGTGCCAGCAGCCCAGGGGGGAACTCTGGGGCCAACGTCCTGACTTTC
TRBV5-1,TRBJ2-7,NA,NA,CASSPTEPYEQYF,TGCGCCAGCAGCCCGACAGAGCCCTACGAGCAGTACTTC
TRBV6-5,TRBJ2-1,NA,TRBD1,CASSSLGQGHNEQFF,TGTGCCAGCAGTTCCCTGGGACAGGGGCACAATGAGCAGTTCTTC
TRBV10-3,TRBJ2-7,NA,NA,CAITPSPDLPVYEQYF,TGTGCCATCACCCCCAGCCCCGACTTGCCAGTCTACGAGCAGTACTTC
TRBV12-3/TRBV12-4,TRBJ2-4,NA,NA,CASRGNLAKNIQYF,TGTGCCAGCCGGGGAAATCTAGCCAAAAACATTCAGTACTTC
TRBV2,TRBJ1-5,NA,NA,CASSEGTAGQPQHF,TGTGCCAGCAGTGAGGGGACGGCGGGTCAGCCCCAGCATTTT
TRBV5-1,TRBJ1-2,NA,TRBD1,CASSLAHRQGSNYGYTF,TGCGCCAGCAGCTTGGCCCATAGACAGGGTAGCAACTATGGCTACACCTTC
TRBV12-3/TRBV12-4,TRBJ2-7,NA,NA,CASSRRSAYEQYF,TGTGCCAGCAGCCGCAGAAGTGCCTACGAGCAGTACTTC
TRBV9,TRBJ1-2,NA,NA,CASSVAGGGARPNYGYTF,TGTGCCAGCAGCGTAGCTGGTGGGGGCGCGCGGCCTAACTATGGCTACACCTTC
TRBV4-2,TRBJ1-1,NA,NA,CASSQDLDGGRLTEAFF,TGTGCCAGCAGCCAAGATCTAGACGGGGGGCGGTTGACTGAAGCTTTCTTT
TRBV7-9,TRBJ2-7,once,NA,CASSSDSAPYEQYF,TGTGCCAGCAGCTCCGACTCGGCTCCCTACGAGCAGTACTTC
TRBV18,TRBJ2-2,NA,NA,CASSPNTQSNTGELFF,TGTGCCAGCTCACCAAACACGCAATCGAACACCGGGGAGCTGTTTTTT
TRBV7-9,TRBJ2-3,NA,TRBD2,CASSKGLAGRDTQYF,TGTGCCAGCAGCAAGGGACTAGCGGGGAGAGATACGCAGTATTTT
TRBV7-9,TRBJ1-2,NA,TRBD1,CASSEQGVGGYTF,TGTGCCAGCAGCGAACAGGGGGTCGGGGGCTACACCTTC
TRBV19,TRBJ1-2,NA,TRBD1,CASAGTGGPFGYGYTF,TGTGCCAGTGCCGGGACAGGGGGCCCCTTCGGCTATGGCTACACCTTC
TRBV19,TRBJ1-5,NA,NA,CASSILLNQPQHF,TGTGCCAGTAGTATCCTACTTAATCAGCCCCAGCATTTT
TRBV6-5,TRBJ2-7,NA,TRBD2,CASSFSGRAPYEQYF,TGTGCCAGCAGCTTCAGCGGGAGGGCCCCCTACGAGCAGTACTTC
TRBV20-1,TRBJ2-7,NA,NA,CSARRHTSYEQYF,TGCAGTGCTAGAAGGCACACGAGCTACGAGCAGTACTTC